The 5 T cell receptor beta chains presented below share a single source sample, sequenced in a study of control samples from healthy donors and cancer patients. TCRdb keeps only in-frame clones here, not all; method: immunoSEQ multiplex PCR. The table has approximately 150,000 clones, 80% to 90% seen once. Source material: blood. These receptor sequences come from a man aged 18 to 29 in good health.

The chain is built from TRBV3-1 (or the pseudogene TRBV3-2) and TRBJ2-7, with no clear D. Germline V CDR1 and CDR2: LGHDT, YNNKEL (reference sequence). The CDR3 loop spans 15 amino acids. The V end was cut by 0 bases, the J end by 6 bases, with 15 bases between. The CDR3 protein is CASSQDGTWRLEQYF. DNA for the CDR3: TGTGCCAGCAGCCAAGATGGTACGTGGCGTCTCGAGCAGTACTTC.

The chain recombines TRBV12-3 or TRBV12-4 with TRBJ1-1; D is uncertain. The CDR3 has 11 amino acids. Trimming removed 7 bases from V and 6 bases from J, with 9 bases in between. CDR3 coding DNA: TGTGCCAGCATTAGGGTGGCTGAAGCTTTCTTT. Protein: CASIRVAEAFF.

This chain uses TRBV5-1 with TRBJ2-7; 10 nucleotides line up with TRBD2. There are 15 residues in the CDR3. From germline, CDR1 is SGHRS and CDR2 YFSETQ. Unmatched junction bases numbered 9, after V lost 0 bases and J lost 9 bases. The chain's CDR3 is CASSLDPSGGGWQYF. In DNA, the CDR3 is TGCGCCAGCAGCTTGGACCCTAGCGGGGGTGGGTGGCAGTACTTC.

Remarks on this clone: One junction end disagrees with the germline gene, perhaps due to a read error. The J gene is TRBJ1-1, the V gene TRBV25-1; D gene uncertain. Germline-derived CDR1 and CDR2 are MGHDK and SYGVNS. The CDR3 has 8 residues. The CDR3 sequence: CASSRYRF. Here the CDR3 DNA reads TGTGCCAGCAGTCGGTACAGATTT.

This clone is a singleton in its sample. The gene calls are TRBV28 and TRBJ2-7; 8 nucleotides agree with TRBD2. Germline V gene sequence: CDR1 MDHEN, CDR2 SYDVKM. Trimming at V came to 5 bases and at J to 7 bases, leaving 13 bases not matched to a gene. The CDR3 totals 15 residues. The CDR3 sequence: CASSPSGGGMGEQYF. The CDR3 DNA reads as TGTGCCAGCAGTCCCTCCGGGGGGGGGATGGGAGAGCAGTACTTC.